The rows below give T cell receptor beta chains drawn from one sample of a study of a mutant IDH1 vaccine in newly diagnosed glioma. Method: immunoSEQ multiplex PCR; TCRdb's copy keeps in-frame clones and lacks some. This repertoire shows 35,000 to 45,000 clones, 78% found once; its top ten account for around 6.5%. These receptors lack a known antigen. This specimen consisted of PBMCs, obtained from a glioma patient whose treatment included an IDH1 peptide vaccine. The receptors stem from a woman aged 40 to 49 with glioma. Some clones in this sample may be carry-over from other donors' samples. Both conserved end residues are part of each CDR3. The D gene is left open where the match is weak. Size values are once, few and many counts, or a class for expanded clones, and some rows have none.

size | D | J | V | CDR3 | DNA
few | . | TRBJ1-2 | TRBV5-1 | CASSLDGQSYGYTF | TGCGCCAGCAGCTTGGATGGACAGAGCTATGGCTACACCTTC
. | TRBD1 | TRBJ1-1 | TRBV5-1 | CASSLLEDRGTTEAFF | TGCGCCAGCAGCTTGCTTGAGGACAGGGGGACCACTGAAGCTTTCTTT
. | . | TRBJ2-7 | TRBV5-1 | CASSLAGASYEQYF | TGCGCCAGCAGCTTGGCGGGGGCTTCCTACGAGCAGTACTTC
. | . | TRBJ1-1 | TRBV27 | CASSPDIWNTEAFF | TGTGCCAGCAGTCCGGATATCTGGAACACTGAAGCTTTCTTT
. | . | TRBJ2-5 | TRBV15 | CATSRVRGGAETQYF | TGTGCCACCAGCAGAGTAAGGGGGGGGGCCGAGACCCAGTACTTC
. | TRBD1 | TRBJ2-7 | TRBV5-6 | CASSFDRVPEQYF | TGTGCCAGCAGCTTTGACAGGGTACCCGAGCAGTACTTC
. | . | TRBJ1-5 | TRBV28 | CASRDHQPQHF | TGTGCCAGCAGGGATCATCAGCCCCAGCATTTT
. | . | TRBJ2-2 | TRBV4-2 | CASSQVFAGTGELFF | TGTGCCAGCAGCCAAGTCTTCGCGGGGACCGGGGAGCTGTTTTTT
. | TRBD1 | TRBJ1-1 | TRBV27 | CASSRQGGPPEAFF | TGTGCCAGCAGCCGACAGGGAGGCCCGCCTGAAGCTTTCTTT
. | TRBD1 | TRBJ2-3 | TRBV19 | CASSTWDRVEDTQYF | TGTGCCAGTAGTACTTGGGACAGGGTGGAAGATACGCAGTATTTT
. | . | TRBJ1-5 | TRBV6-6 | CASSYSGGTADQPQHF | TGTGCCAGCAGTTACTCGGGGGGGACGGCAGACCAGCCCCAGCATTTT
. | . | TRBJ1-2 | TRBV6-5 | CASSYSGVDGYTF | TGTGCCAGCAGTTACTCGGGCGTCGATGGCTACACCTTC
. | TRBD1 | TRBJ1-5 | TRBV6-6 | CASSPGQGTMYQPQHF | TGTGCCAGCAGCCCCGGACAGGGCACGATGTATCAGCCCCAGCATTTT
. | . | TRBJ2-7 | TRBV2 | CASVRDVSYEQYF | TGTGCCAGCGTCCGGGACGTCTCCTACGAGCAGTACTTC
. | . | TRBJ1-1 | TRBV5-8 | CASSHRALNTEAFF | TGTGCCAGCAGTCACAGGGCACTGAACACTGAAGCTTTCTTT
few | . | TRBJ2-7 | TRBV15 | CATSLSTGTSYEQYF | TGTGCCACCAGCTTATCTACCGGGACATCATACGAGCAGTACTTC
. | . | TRBJ1-1 | TRBV10-3 | CAISARGNTEAFF | TGTGCCATCAGTGCCCGGGGGAACACTGAAGCTTTCTTT
. | . | TRBJ2-5 | TRBV5-6 | CASSSPSVQETQYF | TGTGCCAGCAGCTCGCCCTCTGTCCAAGAGACCCAGTACTTC
. | TRBD1 | TRBJ1-5 | TRBV30 | CAWRSSFFGTDSNQPQHF | TGTGCCTGGAGATCCTCTTTCTTCGGGACAGATAGCAATCAGCCCCAGCATTTT
. | TRBD1 | TRBJ2-4 | TRBV29-1 | CSVEDSTGKGQYF | TGCAGCGTTGAAGATTCGACAGGGAAGGGGCAGTACTTC
. | TRBD2 | TRBJ2-7 | TRBV5-1 | CASSLGPAGDEQYF | TGCGCCAGCAGCTTGGGGCCGGCGGGGGACGAGCAGTACTTC
. | TRBD1 | TRBJ2-7 | TRBV19 | CASSTGQGSYEQYF | TGTGCCAGTAGTACAGGACAGGGGTCCTACGAGCAGTACTTC